Reported below is one T cell receptor (beta chain). Antigen specificity is unknown. At one end the junction does not follow the germline gene, possibly because of a read error. The germline CDR1 and CDR2 sequences are LGHNA and YSLEER. The CDR3 contains 15 residues. This sample stems from a study of cytotoxic CD8 clonotypes in ibrutinib-treated CLL. Findings and caveats of the study: Clonality went up at the time of ibrutinib response, stayed stable in sustained remission, and later dropped back toward its baseline level at progression. Clonality was higher at baseline than in age-matched healthy donors and tracked circulating CD8+ T-cell counts.

Clones were sequenced by immunoSEQ multiplex PCR, and TCRdb holds only the in-frame ones, with some missing. This sample has 150,000 to 200,000 clones, with around 72% found just once. The rearrangement joins TRBV4-3 to TRBJ1-1; no clear D. Source: PBMCs, taken after 24 months of ibrutinib treatment. The TCR was taken from a human donor with chronic lymphocytic leukemia. The CDR3, as DNA: TGCGCCAGCAGCCAAAACACCAGGTGGAACGCTGAAGCTTTCTTT. Protein sequence: CASSQNTRWNAEAFF.